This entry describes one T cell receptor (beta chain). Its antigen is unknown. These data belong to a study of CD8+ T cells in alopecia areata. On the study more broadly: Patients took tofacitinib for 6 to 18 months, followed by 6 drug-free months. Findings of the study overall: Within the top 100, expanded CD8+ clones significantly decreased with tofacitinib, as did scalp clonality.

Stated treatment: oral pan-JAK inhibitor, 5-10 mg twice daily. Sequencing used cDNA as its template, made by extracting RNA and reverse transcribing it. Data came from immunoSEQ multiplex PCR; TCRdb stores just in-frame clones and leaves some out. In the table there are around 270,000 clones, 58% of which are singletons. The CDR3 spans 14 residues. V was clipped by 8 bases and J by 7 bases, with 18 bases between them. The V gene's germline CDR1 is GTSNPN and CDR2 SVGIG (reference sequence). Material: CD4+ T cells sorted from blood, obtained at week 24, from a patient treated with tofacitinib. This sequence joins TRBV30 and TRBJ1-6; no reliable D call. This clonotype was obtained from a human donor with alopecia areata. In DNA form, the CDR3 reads TGTGCCACTCACACCAGGCGCCAAAATTCACCCCTCCACTTT. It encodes CATHTRRQNSPLHF.